This record covers a single T cell receptor beta chain. This clone's antigen is unknown. No base-level quality is on record; no much larger clone is a single base apart. The record originates from a study of control samples from healthy donors and cancer patients (dated by TCRdb to 2020 to 2021). To prepare the library, the immunoSEQ multiplex PCR assay was applied. The table was pulled from immuneACCESS by TCRdb, which kept in-frame rearrangements only. Such tables lose some clones; where checked, under half of the loss comes from unresolved V genes, and the rest has no known cause. The sample contains about 270,000 clones, 82% of them found a single time. About 14% of the sample lies in the top ten. Based on the germline V gene (reference sequence), the CDR1 and CDR2 sequences are SGHNT and YYREEE. There are 15 amino acids in the CDR3, from cysteine to phenylalanine inclusive. The kept DNA is CDR3 alone, 45 bases in frame from the first base. V loses 0 bases of germline sequence and J loses 6 bases, and the interval between the two ends is 15 bases.

The receptor's source is a woman aged 60 to 75 with lung cancer. The specimen was PBMCs. The rearranged segments are TRBV5-4 and TRBJ1-2; the D gene is not confidently resolved. The DNA sequence reads TGTGCCAGCAGCTTGGTAGGGTCAGGTTGGAATGGCTACACCTTC. Its protein product is CASSLVGSGWNGYTF.